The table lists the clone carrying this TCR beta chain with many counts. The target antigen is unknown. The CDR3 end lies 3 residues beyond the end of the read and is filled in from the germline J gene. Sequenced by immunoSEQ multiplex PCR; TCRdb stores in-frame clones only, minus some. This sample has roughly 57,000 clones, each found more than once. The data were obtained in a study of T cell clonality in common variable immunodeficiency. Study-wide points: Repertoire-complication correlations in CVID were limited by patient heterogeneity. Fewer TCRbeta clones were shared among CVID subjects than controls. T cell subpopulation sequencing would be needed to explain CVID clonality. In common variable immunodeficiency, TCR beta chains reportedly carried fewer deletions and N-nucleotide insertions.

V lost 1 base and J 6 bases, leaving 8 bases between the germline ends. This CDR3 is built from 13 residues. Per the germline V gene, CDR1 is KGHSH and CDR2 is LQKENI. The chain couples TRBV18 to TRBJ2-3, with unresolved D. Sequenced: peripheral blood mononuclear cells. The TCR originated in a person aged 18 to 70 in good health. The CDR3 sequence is CASSPLEGDTQYF. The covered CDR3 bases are TGTGCCAGCTCACCACTGGAAGGGGATACG.